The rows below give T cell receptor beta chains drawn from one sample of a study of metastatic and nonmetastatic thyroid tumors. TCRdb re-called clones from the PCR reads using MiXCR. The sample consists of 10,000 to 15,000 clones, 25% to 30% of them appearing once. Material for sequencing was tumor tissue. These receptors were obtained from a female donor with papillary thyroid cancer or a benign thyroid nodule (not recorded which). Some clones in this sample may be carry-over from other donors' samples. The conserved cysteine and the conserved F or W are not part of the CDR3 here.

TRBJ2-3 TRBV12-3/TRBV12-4 ASSLEAGAPTDTQY
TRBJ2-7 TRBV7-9 ASSLSGTALEQY
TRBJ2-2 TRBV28 ASSSSVRVLRELF
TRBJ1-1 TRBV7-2 ASSSALNTEAF
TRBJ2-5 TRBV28 ASSTTGISWEETPY
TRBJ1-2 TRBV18 ASSLTSDYGYT
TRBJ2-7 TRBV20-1 SGLGGTPYEQY
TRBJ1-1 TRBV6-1 ASSEVLGRGNTEAF
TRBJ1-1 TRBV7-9 ASSHINTENTEAF
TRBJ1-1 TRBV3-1 ASSQSRDGRPF
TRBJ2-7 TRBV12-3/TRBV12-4 ASSSGTDYEQY
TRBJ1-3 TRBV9 ASSKDSPSSGNTIY
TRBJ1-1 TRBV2 ASTPLAGSEAF
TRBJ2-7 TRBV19 ASSISRGPSYEQY